The entry below describes one TCR beta chain. No antigen is known for it. It was with 60 Vbeta and 13 Jbeta primers that the PCR ran. TCRdb's copy holds only in-frame clones and misses some; the assay was immunoSEQ multiplex PCR. This sample carries about 63,000 clones, roughly 70% of them seen once, and the ten largest clones take roughly 5.5%. The data belong to a study of cytomegalovirus exposure and HLA in healthy donors. Study information: There were some 81 million unique TCRs (from HLA-typed donors) in an early data release. General study points: Reportedly, HLA-A and HLA-B alleles of most subjects were accurately predicted from TCR beta. Beyond CMV serostatus, there was no information to go on about immune exposure.

V was pared by 4 bases and J by 4 bases, with 13 bases between. The V gene's germline CDR1 is GTSNPN and CDR2 SVGIG (reference sequence). The CDR3 spans 13 residues. This receptor was taken from a man between 50 and 59 years old in good health and CMV-seronegative. Sequencing was performed on PBMCs. The chain links TRBV30 to TRBJ1-2; no definite D call. CDR3 residues: CAWTKYVVYGYTF. The CDR3 region has the DNA TGTGCCTGGACCAAGTATGTAGTCTATGGCTACACCTTC. Filled out from reference TRBV30 and TRBJ1-2, the complete variable domain reads SQTIHQWPATLVQPVGSPLSLECTVEGTSNPNLYWYRQAAGRGLQLLFYSVGIGQISSEVPQNLSASRPQDRQFILSSKKLLLSDSGFYLCAWTKYVVYGYTFGSGTRLTVV.